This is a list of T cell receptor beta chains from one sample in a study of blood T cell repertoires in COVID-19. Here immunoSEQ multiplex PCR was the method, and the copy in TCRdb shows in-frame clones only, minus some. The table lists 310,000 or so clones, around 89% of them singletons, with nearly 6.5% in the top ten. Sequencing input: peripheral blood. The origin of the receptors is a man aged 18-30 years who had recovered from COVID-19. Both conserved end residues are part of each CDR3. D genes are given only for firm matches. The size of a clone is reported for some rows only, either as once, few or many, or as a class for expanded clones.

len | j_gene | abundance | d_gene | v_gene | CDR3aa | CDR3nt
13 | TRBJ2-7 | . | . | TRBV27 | CASSFQAPYEQYF | TGTGCCAGCAGTTTTCAGGCCCCCTACGAGCAGTACTTC
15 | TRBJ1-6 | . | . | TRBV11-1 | CASSPSTVPNSPLHF | TGTGCCAGCAGCCCCTCGACAGTTCCGAATTCACCCCTCCACTTT
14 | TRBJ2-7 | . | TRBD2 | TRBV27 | CASSPGLATHEQYF | TGTGCCAGCAGTCCCGGACTAGCCACTCACGAGCAGTACTTC
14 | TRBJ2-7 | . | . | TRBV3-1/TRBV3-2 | CASSQEGGNYEQYF | TGTGCCAGCAGCCAAGAGGGGGGAAACTACGAGCAGTACTTC
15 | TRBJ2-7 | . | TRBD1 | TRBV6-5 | CASSPYPGQGNEQYF | TGTGCCAGCAGCCCGTACCCGGGACAGGGGAACGAGCAGTACTTC
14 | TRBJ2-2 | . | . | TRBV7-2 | CASSLSPNTGELFF | TGTGCCAGCAGCTTATCCCCTAACACCGGGGAGCTGTTTTTT
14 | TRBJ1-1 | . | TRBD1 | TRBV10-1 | CASIFDRGPTEAFF | TGCGCCAGCATATTCGACAGGGGGCCTACTGAAGCTTTCTTT
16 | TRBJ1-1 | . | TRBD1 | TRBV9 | CASSARPDRGNTEAFF | TGTGCCAGCAGTGCAAGACCGGACAGGGGGAACACTGAAGCTTTCTTT
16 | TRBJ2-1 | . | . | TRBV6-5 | CASSYSPEPPKNEQFF | TGTGCCAGCAGTTACTCGCCCGAGCCTCCAAAAAATGAGCAGTTCTTC
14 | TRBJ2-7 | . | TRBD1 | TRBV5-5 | CASSWGTATYEQYF | TGTGCCAGCAGCTGGGGGACAGCTACCTACGAGCAGTACTTC
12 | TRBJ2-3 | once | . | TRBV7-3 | CASSAPGDTQYF | TGTGCCAGCAGCGCCCCCGGGGATACGCAGTATTTT
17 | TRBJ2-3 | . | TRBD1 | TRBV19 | CASSDPGNRGFTDTQYF | TGTGCCAGTAGTGACCCGGGGAACAGGGGCTTCACAGATACGCAGTATTTT
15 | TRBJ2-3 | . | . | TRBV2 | CASSDPAESADTQYF | TGTGCCAGCAGTGACCCCGCTGAGAGCGCGGATACGCAGTATTTT
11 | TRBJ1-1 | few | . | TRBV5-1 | CASKDRDEAFF | TGCGCCTCCAAGGACAGAGATGAAGCTTTCTTT
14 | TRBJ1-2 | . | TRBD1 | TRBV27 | CASSLSGTGYGYTF | TGTGCCAGCAGTTTATCGGGGACAGGCTATGGCTACACCTTC
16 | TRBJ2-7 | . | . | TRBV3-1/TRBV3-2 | CASSQEGLFSSYEQYF | TGTGCCAGCAGCCAAGAGGGCCTTTTTAGCTCCTACGAGCAGTACTTC
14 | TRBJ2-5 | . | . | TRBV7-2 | CASSRLRYQETQYF | TGTGCCAGCAGCCGTCTGAGGTACCAAGAGACCCAGTACTTC
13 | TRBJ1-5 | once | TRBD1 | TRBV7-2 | CASSLAGGQPQHF | TGTGCCAGCAGCTTGGCAGGGGGTCAGCCCCAGCATTTT
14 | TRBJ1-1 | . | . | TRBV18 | CASSPPAESTEAFF | TGTGCCAGCTCACCACCGGCAGAAAGTACTGAAGCTTTCTTT
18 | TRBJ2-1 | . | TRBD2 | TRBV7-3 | CASSRSGASGSSYNEQFF | TGTGCCAGCAGCCGATCGGGTGCTAGCGGGAGCTCCTACAATGAGCAGTTCTTC
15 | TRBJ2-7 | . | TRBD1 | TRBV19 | CASSTEGQGLGEQYF | TGTGCCAGTAGTACCGAGGGACAGGGGTTGGGCGAGCAGTACTTC
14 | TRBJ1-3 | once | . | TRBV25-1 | CASSETGNGNTIYF | TGTGCCAGCAGTGAAACAGGGAACGGAAACACCATATATTTT
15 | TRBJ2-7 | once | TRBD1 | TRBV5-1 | CASSGSGTGTYEQYF | TGCGCCAGCAGCGGATCCGGGACAGGGACCTACGAGCAGTACTTC
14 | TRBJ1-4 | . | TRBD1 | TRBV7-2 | CASSFDRVGRKLFF | TGTGCCAGCAGCTTCGACAGGGTTGGCCGAAAACTGTTTTTT
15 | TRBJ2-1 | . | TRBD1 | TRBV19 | CASSTTWTGQDEQFF | TGTGCCAGTAGTACTACATGGACAGGGCAGGATGAGCAGTTCTTC
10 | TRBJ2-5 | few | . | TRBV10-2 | CASRSETQYF | TGCGCCAGCAGGAGTGAGACCCAGTACTTC
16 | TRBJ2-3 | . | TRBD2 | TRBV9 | CASSVSTSGGADTQYF | TGTGCCAGCAGCGTATCGACTAGCGGGGGGGCAGATACGCAGTATTTT
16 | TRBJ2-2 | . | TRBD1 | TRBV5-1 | CASSWGDRGNTGELFF | TGCGCCAGCAGCTGGGGGGACAGGGGGAACACCGGGGAGCTGTTTTTT
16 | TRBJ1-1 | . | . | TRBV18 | CASSPPLPLGGTEAFF | TGTGCCAGCTCACCACCCCTACCCTTGGGGGGAACTGAAGCTTTCTTT